Below are 12 T cell receptor beta chains sequenced from a single sample in a study of human T cells and chemical hapten exposure. A single record per CDR3 protein comes from TCRdb applying MiXCR to the RACE reads. The table has about 160,000 distinct CDR3 sequences, roughly a quarter seen once. Time point reported: patch test 3, about 24 weeks after DPC sensitization. Treatment of the sample: therapeutic diphenylcyclopropenone sensitization with weekly scalp DPC. Sequencing was performed on whole blood, taken in connection with sensitization to the hapten diphenylcyclopropenone (DPC). These receptor sequences come from a woman in her late teens or twenties with alopecia areata. Some clones in this sample may be carry-over from other donors' samples.

The rearrangement joins TRBV5-1 to TRBJ1-1; 8 nucleotides match TRBD1. The germline V gene has CDR1 SGHRS and CDR2 YFSETQ. V was clipped by 3 bases and J by 4 bases; unmatched bases: 5. CDR3 length: 14 residues. CDR3 nucleotides: TGCGCCAGCAGCTCAGGGGGCGGGGGCACTGAAGCTTTCTTT. Amino acids: CASSSGGGGTEAFF.

This clonotype was detected a few times. This chain joins TRBV4-1 and TRBJ1-4; D may be TRBD1 (5 bases). V was cut by 4 bases and J by 6 bases, with 18 bases left in between. CDR1 and CDR2 (germline): MGHRA, YSYEKL. The CDR3 has 16 residues. Written as DNA, the CDR3 is TGCGCCAGCAGCCGAACCCCCGGGACGGGCGATGAAAAACTGTTTTTT. This gives the protein CASSRTPGTGDEKLFF.

The table lists this clonotype with a few counts. CDR3 bases: TGTGCCAGCAGCTCGCGATGGGACCTCACAGATACGCAGTATTTT. Translation: CASSSRWDLTDTQYF. V usage is TRBV7-2 and J usage is TRBJ2-3; perhaps D is TRBD1 or TRBD2 (5 bases each). Trimming shortened V by 4 bases and J by 2 bases, and 13 bases separated the two germline ends. There are 15 residues in the CDR3. The germline gives CDR1 SGHTA, CDR2 FQGNSA.

This clonotype was seen only a few times. V is TRBV10-3 and J is TRBJ1-4, with 9 bases identical to TRBD1. Germline CDR1 and CDR2: ENHRY and SYGVKD. There are 14 residues in the CDR3. V shed 6 bases and J 8 bases; nucleotides not matched to a gene: 7. CDR3 in amino acids: CAISSGQGGEKLFF. The CDR3 bases are TGTGCCATCAGCTCGGGACAGGGAGGCGAAAAACTGTTTTTT.

This sequence joins TRBV5-1 and TRBJ2-6; D might be TRBD1 (5 bases). V shed 3 bases and J shed 1 base, with 11 bases lying between them. Germline V gene sequence: CDR1 SGHRS, CDR2 YFSETQ. The CDR3 sequence is 16 residues long. As DNA, the CDR3 is TGCGCCAGCAGCTACGGACAAACTTCTGGGGCCAACGTCCTGACTTTC. Its translation: CASSYGQTSGANVLTF.

In the case of this clonotype: At one boundary the junction diverges from the germline segment, which might be a read error. V gene TRBV29-1 combines with J gene TRBJ1-1; no reliable D call. This CDR3 comprises 10 residues. Looked up from germline, CDR1 is SQVTM and CDR2 is ANQGSEA. The CDR3 region has the DNA TGCAGCGCTGAATTCGTTGAAGCTTTCTTT. It translates to CSAEFVEAFF.

The chain is built from TRBV12-3 or TRBV12-4 and TRBJ2-1; the D call may be TRBD1 or TRBD2 (5 bases each). Trimming shortened V by 5 bases and J by 0 bases, and 14 bases separated the two germline ends. The CDR3 is 16 residues long. The CDR3, as DNA: TGTGCCAGCAGTCGTCTCCGGGGCAGCTCCTACAATGAGCAGTTCTTC. Amino acid sequence: CASSRLRGSSYNEQFF.

In its sample, this clonotype was seen a few times. The V and J genes are TRBV7-9 and TRBJ1-2; no reliable D call. This CDR3 region has 15 residues. Trimming stripped 0 bases from V and 4 bases from J, with 12 bases between. CDR1 and CDR2 (germline): SEHNR, FQNEAQ (reference sequence). CDR3 DNA: TGTGCCAGCAGCTTAGCACCGTCGATGTTCTATGGCTACACCTTC. Translated: CASSLAPSMFYGYTF.

Within the sample, this clonotype is medium-sized. This rearrangement joins TRBV25-1 to TRBJ2-7; perhaps TRBD2 as D (6 bases). The CDR3 has 11 residues. From germline, CDR1 is MGHDK and CDR2 SYGVNS. V was clipped by 6 bases and J by 3 bases, with 6 bases between them. CDR3 in DNA: TGTGCCAGCAGCGGGGGCTACGAGCAGTACTTC. This codes for CASSGGYEQYF.

The V gene is TRBV4-3, the J gene TRBJ1-2, with 11 bases aligning to TRBD1. J lost 7 bases, V lost 0 bases, and 7 bases had no gene match. The CDR3 length is 16 residues. Germline V gene sequence: CDR1 LGHNA, CDR2 YSLEER. CDR3 protein: CASSQDPGQGATGYTF. In DNA form, the CDR3 reads TGCGCCAGCAGCCAAGACCCCGGACAGGGGGCGACTGGCTACACCTTC.

This clonotype was counted at least ten times. The V call is TRBV6-9, the J call TRBJ2-5, with 8 bases matching TRBD1. Germline trimming cut 7 bases from V and 4 bases from J; bases unmatched to any gene: 5. CDR3 size: 13 residues. Per germline, CDR1 MNHGY and CDR2 SVAAGI. CDR3 sequence (DNA): TGTGCCAGCATCGGACAGGGTAGAGAGACCCAGTACTTC. Encoded protein: CASIGQGRETQYF.

V gene TRBV7-9 combines with J gene TRBJ1-1; TRBD1 might be the D (6 bases). The CDR3 runs to 16 residues. V gave up 4 bases and J gave up 5 bases, with 20 bases separating them. From germline, CDR1 is SEHNR and CDR2 FQNEAQ (reference sequence). The CDR3 sequence: CASSSPVGGLYTEAFF. The CDR3 DNA reads as TGTGCCAGCAGCTCCCCCGTCGGGGGCTTGTATACTGAAGCTTTCTTT.